The following is a TCR beta chain sequence with its context. The source of the sample is a study of control samples from healthy donors and cancer patients. Per the germline V gene, CDR1 is SGHVS and CDR2 is FQNEAQ. Trimming left V 4 bases short and J 0 bases short, with 18 bases between. The CDR3 length is 17 residues. Using immunoSEQ multiplex PCR, the repertoire was profiled, and TCRdb retains in-frame clones only, with some absent. Among over 120,000 clones listed, more than 90% were seen once. The chain recombines TRBV7-8 with TRBJ1-1; D call uncertain. Material: blood. The sequence was obtained from a man aged 25 to 40 in good health. CDR3 DNA: TGTGCCAGCAGCTCGACCGGGCGGGCTATAATGAACACTGAAGCTTTCTTT. Translated: CASSSTGRAIMNTEAFF.